The 30 T cell receptor beta chains listed next were all sequenced from one sample in a study of T cells in Graves' hyperthyroidism and ophthalmopathy. TCR beta CDR3 region amplification was performed from RNA transcripts. A set of HTBI primers served as the primers for a first-round RT-PCR of the TCR CDR3. One entry per CDR3 protein results from TCRdb running MiXCR on the multiplex PCR reads. This table has a few hundred thousand distinct CDR3 sequences, over 15% appearing once. Input material: blood. These receptors were obtained from a woman in her forties with Graves' ophthalmopathy.

This clonotype came up many times. The rearrangement links TRBV9 to TRBJ2-7; possibly TRBD2 for D (6 bases). In germline, CDR1 is SGDLS, CDR2 YYNGEE. The CDR3 extends over 16 amino acids. Trimming took 0 bases from V and 2 from J, leaving 15 bases between them. The CDR3 DNA sequence: TGTGCCAGCAGCGTAGCTGGGGCGGGACCCCCCTACGAGCAGTACTTC. Translated: CASSVAGAGPPYEQYF.

In this sample, this clonotype turned up many times. The chain is built from TRBV7-9 and TRBJ1-6, with D perhaps matching TRBD1 (6 bases). Germline V gene data show CDR1 as SEHNR and CDR2 as FQNEAQ (reference sequence). Trimming cost V 7 bases and J 8 bases, with 15 bases left between them. The CDR3 consists of 14 residues. CDR3 nucleotide sequence: TGTGCCAGCACCCAAGGACAGTCAGATTCACCCCTCCACTTT. It specifies CASTQGQSDSPLHF.

This clonotype was seen at least ten times. J is TRBJ1-1 and V is TRBV7-9, with 9 nucleotides matching TRBD1. The CDR3 length is 15 residues. Trimming cost V 5 bases and J 7 bases; bases outside gene matches: 11. CDR1 is SEHNR and CDR2 is FQNEAQ in the germline V gene (reference sequence). The CDR3 coding sequence is TGTGCCAGCAGCGCCGGTCCGGACAGGGGTTATGAAGCTTTCTTT. The encoded protein is CASSAGPDRGYEAFF. Variable domain in full (rest from reference TRBV7-9 and TRBJ1-1): DTGVSQNPRHKITKRGQNVTFRCDPISEHNRLYWYRQTLGQGPEFLTYFQNEAQLEKSRLLSDRFSAERPKGSFSTLEIQRTEQGDSAMYLCASSAGPDRGYEAFFGQGTRLTVV.

This clonotype was recorded many times. V is TRBV28 and J is TRBJ2-7; 8 bases fit TRBD1. Germline V gene data show CDR1 as MDHEN and CDR2 as SYDVKM. V lost 4 bases and J lost 1; bases outside the gene matches: 12. The CDR3 consists of 17 residues. The CDR3 spells CASSSHPQGARSYEQYF. The CDR3 region has the DNA TGTGCCAGCAGTTCCCACCCGCAGGGGGCGCGTTCCTACGAGCAGTACTTC.

The table lists this clonotype with many counts. V is TRBV5-1 and J is TRBJ2-1, with 7 positions matching TRBD1. There are 16 residues in the CDR3. The germline V gene has CDR1 SGHRS and CDR2 YFSETQ. V was pared by 0 bases and J by 0 bases, with 3 bases of the junction left unmatched. The chain's CDR3 is CASSLEGDSSYNEQFF. In DNA, the CDR3 is TGCGCCAGCAGCTTGGAGGGGGACAGCTCCTACAATGAGCAGTTCTTC.

This clonotype was picked up many times. The chain couples TRBV28 to TRBJ2-7; 12 positions agree with TRBD1. The CDR3 is made up of 14 amino acids. Germline V CDR1 and CDR2: MDHEN, SYDVKM. Trimming cost V 4 bases and J 6 bases; bases outside gene matches: 4. CDR3 loop: CASSYGTGGVEQYF. The CDR3 nucleotides are TGTGCCAGCAGTTACGGGACAGGGGGCGTCGAGCAGTACTTC.

Comments on this clonotype: This could be a read error, since a much larger clone is one nucleotide away. The chain joins TRBV7-9 to TRBJ2-2; D is unclear. In germline, CDR1 is SEHNR, CDR2 FQNEAQ (reference sequence). V was cut by 8 bases and J by 2 bases, with 12 bases left in between. This CDR3 is 14 amino acids long. CDR3 amino acids: CASGFRANTGELFF. The CDR3 region has the DNA TGTGCCAGCGGATTCCGGGCCAACACCGGGGAGCTGTTTTTT.

This clonotype was counted ten times or more. In nucleotides, the CDR3 is TGTGCCAGCAGCTTAGTAGGGGCAGAGACCCAGTACTTC. Its protein is CASSLVGAETQYF. V gene TRBV7-6 combines with J gene TRBJ2-5, with TRBD1 as a possible D gene (5 bases). This CDR3 is built from 13 residues. Trimming took off 1 base at V and 4 bases at J, with 7 bases between the two ends. Germline V gives CDR1 SGHVS, CDR2 FNYEAQ.

This clonotype was recorded many times. The chain carries TRBV20-1 and TRBJ2-7, with 9 nucleotides matching TRBD2. Germline CDR1 is DFQATT and CDR2 is SNEGSKA (reference sequence). Trimming at V came to 5 bases and at J to 1 base, leaving 9 bases not matched to a gene. The CDR3 consists of 15 residues. The CDR3 protein is CSAPLGTSRSYEQYF. The CDR3 nucleotides read TGCAGTGCTCCCCTTGGGACTAGCAGATCCTACGAGCAGTACTTC.

At least ten counts were recorded for this clonotype. The V and J genes are TRBV19 and TRBJ2-2, with D unclear. The CDR3 extends over 16 amino acids. V was trimmed by 5 bases and J by 0 bases, leaving 13 bases between them. The germline gives CDR1 LNHDA, CDR2 SQIVND (reference sequence). CDR3 in amino acids: CASSPWSASNTGELFF. The CDR3 DNA follows: TGTGCCAGTAGTCCTTGGAGCGCCTCGAACACCGGGGAGCTGTTTTTT.

As regards this clonotype: One end of the junction fails to match germline, which may point to a read error. The chain combines TRBV2 with TRBJ1-2; D unclear. CDR1 and CDR2 from the germline V gene are SNHLY and FYNNEI. CDR3 length: 13 residues. The CDR3 DNA reads as TGTGCCAGCAGTGAAGGGCAGTCCTATAGCTACACCTTC. This gives the protein CASSEGQSYSYTF.

The sample holds many counts of this clonotype. This chain connects TRBV4-3 to TRBJ2-6; perhaps TRBD2 as D (5 bases). The CDR3 loop spans 18 amino acids. The V gene's germline CDR1 is LGHNA and CDR2 YSLEER. V lost 1 base to trimming and J lost 0 bases, with 13 bases between them. The CDR3 spells CASSQVLFGNSGANVLTF. In DNA form, the CDR3 reads TGCGCCAGCAGCCAAGTTTTGTTCGGGAACTCTGGGGCCAACGTCCTGACTTTC.

In its sample, this clonotype was seen many times. The chain recombines TRBV7-3 with TRBJ2-2; 7 bases line up with TRBD2. The CDR3 loop spans 14 amino acids. Germline CDR1 reads SGHTA; CDR2 reads FQGTGA. V was pared by 3 bases and J by 6 bases, with 4 bases of the junction left unmatched. CDR3 amino acids: CASSLRERSGELFF. In DNA, the CDR3 is TGTGCCAGCAGCTTGCGGGAGCGGTCCGGGGAGCTGTTTTTT.

The chain combines TRBV15 with TRBJ1-2, with D perhaps TRBD1 (5 bases). Germline loops: CDR1 LNHNV, CDR2 YYDKDF (reference sequence). The CDR3 is 15 amino acids. Trimming removed 6 bases at V and 8 bases at J, with 22 bases between. CDR3 DNA sequence: TGTGCCACCAGGAAGGGGAGTTGGACGGGGACGGGCTACACCTTC. It specifies CATRKGSWTGTGYTF. The full variable domain, with the rest looked up from reference TRBV15 and TRBJ1-2, is DAMVIQNPRYQVTQFGKPVTLSCSQTLNHNVMYWYQQKSSQAPKLLFHYYDKDFNNEADTPDNFQSRRPNTSFCFLDIRSPGLGDTAMYLCATRKGSWTGTGYTFGSGTRLTVV.

The table lists this clonotype with many counts. The rearrangement uses TRBV12-3 or TRBV12-4 and TRBJ2-5; D might be TRBD2 (5 bases). Trimming left V 1 base short and J 4 bases short, with 10 bases between. This CDR3 is built from 14 residues. The CDR3 region has the DNA TGTGCCAGCAGTTTAGGCGGAGGAGGAGAGACCCAGTACTTC. It specifies CASSLGGGGETQYF.

This clonotype was detected a few times. One junction end disagrees with the germline gene, perhaps due to a read error. The chain couples TRBV7-7 to TRBJ2-5; D remains ambiguous. The CDR3 length is 13 residues. The germline CDR1 and CDR2 sequences are SSHAT and FNYEAQ (reference sequence). The CDR3 coding sequence is TGTGCTAGCAGCTTATTTTTCCAAGAGACCCAGTACTTC. Encoded protein: CASSLFFQETQYF.

At least ten counts were recorded for this clonotype. V usage is TRBV5-1 and J usage is TRBJ2-7; possible D gene TRBD1, 5 bases. V lost 0 bases, J lost 3 bases, and 13 bases lay in between. Germline loops: CDR1 SGHRS, CDR2 YFSETQ. The CDR3 is made up of 15 amino acids. The CDR3 DNA is TGCGCCAGCAGCTTGGGATACGGACAATTCTACGAGCAGTACTTC. Translating it yields CASSLGYGQFYEQYF.

The V gene is TRBV28, the J gene TRBJ1-1, with 7 positions matching TRBD1. The germline gives CDR1 MDHEN, CDR2 SYDVKM. This CDR3 comprises 16 residues. The trim removed 3 bases at V and 5 bases at J, leaving 12 bases unmatched. This chain's CDR3 is CASSFSRQGGRTEAFF. The DNA of the CDR3 is TGTGCCAGCAGTTTTTCCCGCCAGGGGGGTCGGACTGAAGCTTTCTTT.

The table lists this clonotype with many counts. The chain couples TRBV6-1 to TRBJ1-1; D is unresolved. Germline assignment: CDR1 MNHNS and CDR2 SASEGT. This CDR3 spans 12 amino acids. Trimming took off 4 bases at V and 5 bases at J, with 8 bases between the two ends. CDR3 in amino acids: CASSVSVTEAFF. In nucleotides, the CDR3 is TGTGCCAGCAGTGTTTCGGTTACTGAAGCTTTCTTT.

This clonotype was seen repeatedly, ten times or more. The chain joins TRBV20-1 to TRBJ1-1, with D perhaps TRBD1 (5 bases). This CDR3 is 14 amino acids long. Trimming removed 5 bases at V and 4 bases at J, with 17 bases between. Germline V gives CDR1 DFQATT, CDR2 SNEGSKA (reference sequence). DNA of the CDR3: TGCAGTGCTTTCGTGTCAGGGAAAGGCACTGAAGCTTTCTTT. Its protein is CSAFVSGKGTEAFF.

CDR3 loop: CSVLGLAGVGSETQYF. CDR3 sequence (DNA): TGCAGCGTTCTTGGACTAGCGGGAGTGGGCTCAGAGACCCAGTACTTC. The chain has TRBV29-1 and TRBJ2-5, with 13 positions matching TRBD2. The CDR3 consists of 16 residues. V shed 5 bases and J 4 bases; nucleotides not matched to a gene: 10. Germline lookup yields CDR1 SQVTM and CDR2 ANQGSEA.

This clonotype appeared many times. This rearrangement joins TRBV28 to TRBJ2-4; D possibly uses TRBD1 or TRBD2 (6 bases each). The V end lost 4 bases, the J end lost 3 bases, and 16 bases lay between the germline ends. The germline CDR1 and CDR2 sequences are MDHEN and SYDVKM. The CDR3 contains 16 residues. The CDR3: CASSWGVVRGKNIQYF. The DNA for the CDR3 is TGTGCCAGCAGTTGGGGGGTGGTCAGGGGCAAAAACATTCAGTACTTC.

The chain links TRBV29-1 to TRBJ1-1, with 9 bases lining up with TRBD1. This CDR3 has 14 residues. V shed 7 bases and J 6 bases; nucleotides not matched to a gene: 12. Per germline, CDR1 SQVTM and CDR2 ANQGSEA. For the CDR3, the DNA is TGCAGCGCCGTCCCGGGACAGGGAGGCTCTGAAGCTTTCTTT. Translation: CSAVPGQGGSEAFF.

The rearrangement uses TRBV6-5 and TRBJ1-2, with 7 bases that match TRBD1. V was clipped by 1 base and J by 10 bases; unmatched bases: 6. The CDR3 contains 13 residues. In germline, CDR1 is MNHEY, CDR2 SVGAGI. The CDR3 loop is CASSYYQGEAYTF. CDR3 DNA: TGTGCCAGCAGTTACTACCAGGGGGAGGCCTACACCTTC.

This clonotype was detected ten times or more. This rearrangement joins TRBV5-1 to TRBJ1-5, with 7 positions matching TRBD1. The CDR3 length is 14 residues. The junction had 6 bases not matched to a gene; V was cut back by 4 bases and J by 5 bases. The germline gives CDR1 SGHRS, CDR2 YFSETQ. The DNA of the CDR3 is TGCGCCAGCAGCCAGGGGGTCGGGGATCAGCCCCAGCATTTT. Amino acids: CASSQGVGDQPQHF.

This clonotype was picked up many times. A much larger clone is a single base away; this may be a read error. The chain employs TRBV13 and TRBJ2-7; TRBD2 aligns across 10 bases. V shed 2 bases, J shed 4 bases, and the junction held 5 bases outside the gene matches. Germline CDR1 reads PRHDT; CDR2 reads FYEKMQ (reference sequence). The CDR3 has 15 amino acids. The CDR3 sequence is CASSLPAGGPYEQYF. CDR3 nucleotide sequence: TGTGCCAGCAGCTTACCAGCGGGAGGGCCGTACGAGCAGTACTTC.

In this sample, this clonotype turned up many times. The chain couples TRBV6-5 to TRBJ2-7, with 10 bases aligning to TRBD2. From germline, CDR1 is MNHEY and CDR2 SVGAGI. The CDR3 sequence is 14 residues long. After removal of 4 bases from V and 5 bases from J, the junction contained 5 bases not matched to a gene. The CDR3 sequence is CASSFSGRRHEQYF. DNA of the CDR3: TGTGCCAGCAGTTTTAGCGGGAGGCGCCACGAGCAGTACTTC.

This clonotype has a count of ten or more. The J gene is TRBJ1-2, the V gene TRBV27; maybe TRBD1 (6 bases). The CDR3 covers 13 residues. CDR1 and CDR2 from the germline V gene are MNHEY and SMNVEV (reference sequence). The V end was cut by 3 bases, the J end by 6 bases, with 11 bases between. CDR3 sequence: CASSLAGGDGYTF. The CDR3 region has the DNA TGTGCCAGCAGTTTGGCGGGGGGCGATGGCTACACCTTC.

This clonotype has at least ten counts. The chain has TRBV29-1 and TRBJ1-2, with 9 bases that match TRBD1. CDR1 SQVTM and CDR2 ANQGSEA come from the germline V gene. V lost 5 bases, J lost 2 bases, and 9 bases stayed unmatched. This CDR3 region has 15 residues. Written as DNA, the CDR3 is TGCAGCGTTTCCACAGGGGGCGGTTTAAACTATGGCTACACCTTC. It encodes CSVSTGGGLNYGYTF.

This clonotype was recorded at least ten times. The CDR3 nucleotides read TGTGCCAGCAGCCTCTCCTCGTTTGGGGGGAGTGAGACCCAGTACTTC. Translated: CASSLSSFGGSETQYF. The chain recombines TRBV6-5 with TRBJ2-5; D perhaps matches TRBD2 (6 bases). V was clipped by 6 bases and J by 5 bases, with 22 bases between them. The CDR3 consists of 16 residues. The germline V gene encodes CDR1 MNHEY and CDR2 SVGAGI.